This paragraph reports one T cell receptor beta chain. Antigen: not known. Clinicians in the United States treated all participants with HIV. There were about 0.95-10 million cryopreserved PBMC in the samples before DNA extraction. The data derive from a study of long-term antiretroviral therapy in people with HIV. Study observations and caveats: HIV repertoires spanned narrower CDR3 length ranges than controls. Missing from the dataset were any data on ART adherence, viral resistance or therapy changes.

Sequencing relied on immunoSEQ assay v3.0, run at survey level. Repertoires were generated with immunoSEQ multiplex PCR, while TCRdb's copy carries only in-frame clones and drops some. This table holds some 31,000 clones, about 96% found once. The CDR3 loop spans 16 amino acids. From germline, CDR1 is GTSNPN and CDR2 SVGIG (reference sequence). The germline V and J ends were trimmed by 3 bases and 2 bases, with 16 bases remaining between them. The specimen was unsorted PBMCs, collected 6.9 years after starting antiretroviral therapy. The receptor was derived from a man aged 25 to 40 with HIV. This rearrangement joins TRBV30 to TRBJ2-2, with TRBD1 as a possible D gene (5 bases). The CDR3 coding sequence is TGTGCCTGGAGCGAGAACTACGACAGCAACACCGGGGAGCTGTTTTTT. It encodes CAWSENYDSNTGELFF.